This T cell receptor (beta chain) was captured in a study of identical twins. MiXCR, run by TCRdb on the 5' RACE reads, gives a single entry per CDR3 protein. Here the sample spans roughly 350,000 distinct CDR3 sequences, more than 9% being singletons. V was pared by 4 bases and J by 7 bases, with 13 bases between. The V gene's germline CDR1 is SEHNR and CDR2 FQNEAQ (reference sequence). This CDR3 has 13 amino acids. This clonotype has at least ten counts. The same data also went into a second study, on yellow fever vaccine responses in identical twins.

The sample taken for sequencing was CD8+ T cells sorted from blood. The V and J genes are TRBV7-9 and TRBJ2-5; TRBD2 might be the D (6 bases). This receptor was identified in a woman aged 18-35 years in good health. The CDR3 DNA follows: TGTGCCAGCAGCTCGCATGCCGGGGGGACCCAGTACTTC. Translated: CASSSHAGGTQYF. Full variable domain (rest looked up from reference TRBV7-9 and TRBJ2-5): DTGVSQNPRHKITKRGQNVTFRCDPISEHNRLYWYRQTLGQGPEFLTYFQNEAQLEKSRLLSDRFSAERPKGSFSTLEIQRTEQGDSAMYLCASSSHAGGTQYFGPGTRLLVL.